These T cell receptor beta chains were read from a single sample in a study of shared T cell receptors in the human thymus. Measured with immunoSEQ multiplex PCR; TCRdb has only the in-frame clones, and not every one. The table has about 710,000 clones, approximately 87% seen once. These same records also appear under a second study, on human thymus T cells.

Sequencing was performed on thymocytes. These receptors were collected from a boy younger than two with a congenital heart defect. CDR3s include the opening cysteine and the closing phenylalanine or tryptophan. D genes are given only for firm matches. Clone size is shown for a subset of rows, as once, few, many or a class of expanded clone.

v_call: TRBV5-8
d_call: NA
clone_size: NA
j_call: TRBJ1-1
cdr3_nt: TGTGCCAGCACCAAGGGGACTGAAGCTTTCTTT
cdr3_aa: CASTKGTEAFF

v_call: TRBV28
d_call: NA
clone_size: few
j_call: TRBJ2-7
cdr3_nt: TGTGCCAGCAGGGGGACTTTCGAGCAGTACTTC
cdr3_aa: CASRGTFEQYF

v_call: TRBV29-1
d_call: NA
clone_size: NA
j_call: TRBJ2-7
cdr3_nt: TGCAGCGTTGAAGAAGTCAGCGAGCAGTACTTC
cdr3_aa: CSVEEVSEQYF

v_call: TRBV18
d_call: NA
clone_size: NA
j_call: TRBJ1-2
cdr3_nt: TGTGCCAGCTCACCTACTGACAGGAACCGAATGAACTACTATGGCTACACCTTC
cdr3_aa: CASSPTDRNRMNYYGYTF

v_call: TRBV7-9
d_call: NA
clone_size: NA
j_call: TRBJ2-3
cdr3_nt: TGTGCCAGCAGCTTACCCCTTCCGGGTAGCACAGATACGCAGTATTTT
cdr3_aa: CASSLPLPGSTDTQYF

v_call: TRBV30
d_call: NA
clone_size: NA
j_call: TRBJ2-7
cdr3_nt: TGTGCCTGGAGAGGCAGGGCCCACTCCTACGAGCAGTACTTC
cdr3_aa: CAWRGRAHSYEQYF

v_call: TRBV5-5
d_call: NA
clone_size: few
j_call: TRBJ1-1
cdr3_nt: TGTGCCAGCAGCCCAATGAACACTGAAGCTTTCTTT
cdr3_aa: CASSPMNTEAFF

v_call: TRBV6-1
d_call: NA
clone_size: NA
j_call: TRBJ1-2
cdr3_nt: TGTGCCAGCAGTTTAGACAGGTTTATGTATGGCTACACCTTC
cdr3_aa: CASSLDRFMYGYTF

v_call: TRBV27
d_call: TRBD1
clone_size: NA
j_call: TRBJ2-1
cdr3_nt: TGTGCCAGCAGTTTGACACAGGGGTACAATGAGCAGTTCTTC
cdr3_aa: CASSLTQGYNEQFF

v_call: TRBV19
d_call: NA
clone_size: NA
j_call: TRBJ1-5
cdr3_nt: TGTGCCAGTAGCGCGGGGTGGGGTCAGCCCCAGCATTTT
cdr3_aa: CASSAGWGQPQHF

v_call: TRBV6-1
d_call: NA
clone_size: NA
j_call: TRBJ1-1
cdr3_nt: TGTGCCAGCAGTGAAGGAGCAGGAATGAACACTGAAGCTTTCTTT
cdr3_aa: CASSEGAGMNTEAFF

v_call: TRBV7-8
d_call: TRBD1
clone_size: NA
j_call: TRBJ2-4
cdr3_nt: TGTGCCAGCAGCAGCCGGGACAGGGGAGCTTCCTTAGCCAAAAACATTCAGTACTTC
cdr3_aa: CASSSRDRGASLAKNIQYF

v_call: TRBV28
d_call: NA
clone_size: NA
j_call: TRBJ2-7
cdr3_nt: TGTGCCAGCAGTTTTCCTTTTCGGGGGATGGGGGAGCAGTACTTC
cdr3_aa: CASSFPFRGMGEQYF

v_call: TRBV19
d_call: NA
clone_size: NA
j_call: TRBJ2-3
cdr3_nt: TGTGCCAGTAGTATTGAGCGGGCAGGCCCCACAGATACGCAGTATTTT
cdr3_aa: CASSIERAGPTDTQYF

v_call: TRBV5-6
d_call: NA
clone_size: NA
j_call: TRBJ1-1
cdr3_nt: TGTGCCAGCAGCCTGGGACGGGAATTCCCTGAAGCTTTCTTT
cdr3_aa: CASSLGREFPEAFF

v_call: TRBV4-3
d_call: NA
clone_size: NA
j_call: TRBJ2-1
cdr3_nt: TGCGCCAGCAGCCAAGACCGAACCTCTTTGTTGAATACTAGGTTTCACCTCTTC
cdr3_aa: CASSQDRTSLLNTRFHLF

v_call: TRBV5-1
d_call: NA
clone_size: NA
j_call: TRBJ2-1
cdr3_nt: TGCGCCAGCACCCATCCCCGGGACAACTCCTACAATGAGCAGTTCTTC
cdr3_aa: CASTHPRDNSYNEQFF

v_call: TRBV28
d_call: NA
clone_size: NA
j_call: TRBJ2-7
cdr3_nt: TGTGCCAGCAGGCGAACGACAGAGAACGGCTACGAGCAGTACTTC
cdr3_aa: CASRRTTENGYEQYF

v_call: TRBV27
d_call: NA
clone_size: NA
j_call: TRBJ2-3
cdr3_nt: TGTGCCAGCAGTTTAGGTGGCGGATCTAGCACAGATACGCAGTATTTT
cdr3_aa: CASSLGGGSSTDTQYF

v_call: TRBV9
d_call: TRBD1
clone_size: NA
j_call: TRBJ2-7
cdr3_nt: TGTGCCAGCAGCCCCTCTCGCCGGGACAGGGTAAACGAGCAGTACTTC
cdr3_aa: CASSPSRRDRVNEQYF

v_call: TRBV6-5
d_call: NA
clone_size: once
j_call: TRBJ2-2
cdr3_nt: TGTGCCAGCAGTTATAGCGGCCTAAACACCGGGGAGCTGTTTTTT
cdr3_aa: CASSYSGLNTGELFF

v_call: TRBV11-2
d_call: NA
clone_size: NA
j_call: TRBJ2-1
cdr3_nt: TGTGCCAGCAGCCTTTCGGTTCTAAACCTATCCTACAATGAGCAGTTCTTC
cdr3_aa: CASSLSVLNLSYNEQFF

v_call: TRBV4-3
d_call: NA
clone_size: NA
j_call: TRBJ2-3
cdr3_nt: TGCGCCAGCAGCCCCCCGGGGAGCGCAACCACAGATACGCAGTATTTT
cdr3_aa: CASSPPGSATTDTQYF

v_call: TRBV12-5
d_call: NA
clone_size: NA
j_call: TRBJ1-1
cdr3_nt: TGTGCTAGTGGTTTGCAGAGGAAAGTTACTGAAGCTTTCTTT
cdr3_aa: CASGLQRKVTEAFF

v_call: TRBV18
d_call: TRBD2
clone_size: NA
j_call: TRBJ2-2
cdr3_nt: TGTGCCAGCTCACCGATAGCCGGGCTAGCGGGAAATCGGTACGGGGAGCTGTTTTTT
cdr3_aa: CASSPIAGLAGNRYGELFF

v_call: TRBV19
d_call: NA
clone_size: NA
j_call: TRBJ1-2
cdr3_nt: TGTGCCAGTAGGACAGCCGTTGCCTATGGCTACACCTTC
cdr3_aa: CASRTAVAYGYTF

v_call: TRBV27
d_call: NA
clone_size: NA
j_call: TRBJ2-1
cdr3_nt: TGTGCCAGCAGAGGGGATGAGCAGTTCTTC
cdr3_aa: CASRGDEQFF

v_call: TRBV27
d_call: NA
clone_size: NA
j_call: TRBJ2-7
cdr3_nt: TGTGCCAGCAGTTTCCCCGGTTACGAGCAGTACTTC
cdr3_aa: CASSFPGYEQYF

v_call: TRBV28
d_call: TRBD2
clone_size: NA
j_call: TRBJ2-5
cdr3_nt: TGTGCCAGCAGTCTCCAAGCGGGGACCGAGGAGACCCAGTACTTC
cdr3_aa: CASSLQAGTEETQYF

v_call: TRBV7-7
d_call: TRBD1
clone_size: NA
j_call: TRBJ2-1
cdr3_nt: TGTGCCAGCAGCCCCGGGACAGGGGTTTACAATGAGCAGTTCTTC
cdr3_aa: CASSPGTGVYNEQFF

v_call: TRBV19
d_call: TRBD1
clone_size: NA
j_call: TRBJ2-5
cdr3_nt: TGTGCCAGTAGTATCCTCGACAGGGGGCTGAGAGAGACCCAGTACTTC
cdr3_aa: CASSILDRGLRETQYF

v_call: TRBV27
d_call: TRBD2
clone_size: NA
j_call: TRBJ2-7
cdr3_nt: TGTGCCAGCAGTTTATCGTCGGTAGCGGGCGGCTACGAGCAGTACTTC
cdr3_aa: CASSLSSVAGGYEQYF

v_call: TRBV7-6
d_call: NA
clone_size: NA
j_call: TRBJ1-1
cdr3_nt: TGTGCCAGCAGCTCCCGTTCTCTGAACACTGAAGCTTTCTTT
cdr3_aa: CASSSRSLNTEAFF

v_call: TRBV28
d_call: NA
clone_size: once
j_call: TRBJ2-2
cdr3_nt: TGTGCCAGCAGTAGGATGACTAGGAAAGGGCCTCCGCCGAACACCGGGGAGCTGTTTTTT
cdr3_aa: CASSRMTRKGPPPNTGELFF

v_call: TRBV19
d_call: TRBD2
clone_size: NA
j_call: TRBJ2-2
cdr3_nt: TGTGCCAGTAAACACCCCCAACCACTAGCGGGAGGGCCCACCGGGGAGCTGTTTTTT
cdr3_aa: CASKHPQPLAGGPTGELFF

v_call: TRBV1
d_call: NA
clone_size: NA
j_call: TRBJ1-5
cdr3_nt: TGCACCAGCAGCCAAGAACATAGCAATCAGCCCCAGCATTTT
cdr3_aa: CTSSQEHSNQPQHF

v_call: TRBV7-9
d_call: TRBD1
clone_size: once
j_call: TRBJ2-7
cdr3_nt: TGTGCCAGCAGCCGGATGACAGGGGGCTACGAGCAGTACTTC
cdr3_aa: CASSRMTGGYEQYF

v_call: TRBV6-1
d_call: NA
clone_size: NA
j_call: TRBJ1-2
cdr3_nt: TGTGCCAGCAGTGAATTTTTCGGGAGGAATGGCTACACCTTC
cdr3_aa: CASSEFFGRNGYTF

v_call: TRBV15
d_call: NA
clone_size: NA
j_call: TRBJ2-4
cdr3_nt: TGTGCCACCAGCAGAGCCGAGGCCAAAAACATTCAGTACTTC
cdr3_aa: CATSRAEAKNIQYF

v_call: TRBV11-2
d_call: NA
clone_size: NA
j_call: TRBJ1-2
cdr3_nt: TGTGCCAGCAGCTTAATAAATCGGACACCCGGGGGCTACACCTTC
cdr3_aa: CASSLINRTPGGYTF